Each of the 7 T cell receptor beta chains below was sequenced from the same sample in a study of regulatory T cells in long-lasting Graves disease. Stated time point: persistent/refractory GD, antithyroid drugs over 5 years with positive TRAb. PBMC RNA was the source of the TCR library. According to the study, TCR beta libraries were built with iRepertoire HTBI primers and CDR3-region Arm-PCR. TCRdb itself ran the multiplex PCR reads through MiXCR, one entry per CDR3 protein. The sample comprises almost 350,000 distinct CDR3 sequences, about 19% of which are singletons, and less than 35% rests with the top ten. The sequenced sample was peripheral blood mononuclear cells (PBMCs), obtained when the disease was refractory, from a patient treated with antithyroid drugs. The receptors derive from a female donor with Graves disease.

V and J are TRBV5-1 and TRBJ1-1, with 7 bases fitting TRBD1. The germline CDR1 and CDR2 sequences are SGHRS and YFSETQ. V was pared by 3 bases and J by 2 bases, with 10 bases of the junction left unmatched. This CDR3 spans 16 amino acids. The CDR3 sequence: CASSWATGPINTEAFF. As DNA, the CDR3 is TGCGCCAGCAGCTGGGCGACAGGGCCGATAAACACTGAAGCTTTCTTT.

This chain uses TRBV6-1 with TRBJ2-7; 10 positions match TRBD1. Looked up from germline, CDR1 is MNHNS and CDR2 is SASEGT. The CDR3 has 12 amino acids. The J segment lost 4 bases and the V segment lost 8 bases, leaving 2 bases of the junction unmatched. In DNA, the CDR3 is TGTGCCAGCTGGGACAGGGGTTACGAGCAGTACTTC. This encodes CASWDRGYEQYF.

This clonotype was observed at least ten times. The chain links TRBV11-2 to TRBJ1-3; 7 nucleotides align to TRBD1. The ends lost 1 base at V and 4 bases at J; junction bases unmatched: 4. Germline values: CDR1 SGHAT, CDR2 FQNNGV. CDR3 length: 15 amino acids. CDR3 nucleotide sequence: TGTGCCAGCAGCTTAGCAGGGGGAGGCGGAAACACCATATATTTT. Its protein is CASSLAGGGGNTIYF.

On this clonotype: A read error may be the cause here, since a much bigger clone is one base away. The V call is TRBV24-1, the J call TRBJ1-2; 8 positions agree with TRBD1. J was trimmed by 4 bases and V by 5 bases; bases with no gene match: 8. The germline gives CDR1 KGHDR, CDR2 SFDVKD. The CDR3 is made up of 15 amino acids. The CDR3 reads CATSGSTGVGYGYTF. The CDR3 nucleotides are TGTGCCACCAGTGGATCGACAGGGGTCGGCTATGGCTACACCTTC.

This clonotype showed up just a few times. V and J are TRBV12-3 or TRBV12-4 and TRBJ2-7; D possibly uses TRBD1 or TRBD2 (5 bases each). The CDR3 runs 14 residues. V was shortened by 5 bases and J by 2 bases, with 13 bases between the two germline ends. In nucleotides, the CDR3 is TGTGCCAGCAGTCCCTGGGACGAGCCCTACGAGCAGTACTTC. Residues: CASSPWDEPYEQYF.

This clonotype has more than one count but fewer than ten. The chain links TRBV10-3 to TRBJ2-7; 10 bases match TRBD2. The CDR3 has 13 residues. Germline-derived CDR1 and CDR2 are ENHRY and SYGVKD. J was trimmed by 5 bases and V by 7 bases; bases with no gene match: 5. CDR3 nucleotides: TGTGCCATCACTCGAGCGGGAGGGGACGAGCAGTACTTC. This gives the protein CAITRAGGDEQYF.

This clonotype turned up a few times. A much larger clone differs from this one at a single base, so this may be a read error. This chain uses TRBV28 with TRBJ2-7; a possible D gene is TRBD1 (6 bases). There are 14 residues in the CDR3. CDR1 is MDHEN, CDR2 SYDVKM, per germline. Trimming removed 7 bases at V and 5 bases at J, with 18 bases between. The CDR3 region has the DNA TGTGCCAGCATCCCGGTACAGGGTGGGAACGAGCAGTACTTC. Protein sequence: CASIPVQGGNEQYF.